These 27 T cell receptor beta chains were all obtained from the same sample, sequenced in a study of T cells in Graves' hyperthyroidism and ophthalmopathy. TCR beta CDR3 regions were amplified from RNA. In the first-round RT-PCR of the TCR CDR3, the HTBI primer set was used. TCRdb recomputed calls from the multiplex PCR reads with MiXCR, one row per CDR3 protein. Of approximately 430,000 distinct CDR3 sequences in the sample, around 14% are singletons; the top ten hold around 7.3%. The sequencing sample was made of blood. These receptors were obtained from a woman between 18 and 29 years old with Graves' hyperthyroidism.

There are many counts of this clonotype. The chain uses TRBV3-1 and TRBJ2-1, with 9 bases lining up with TRBD1. The germline CDR1 and CDR2 sequences are LGHDT and YNNKEL (reference sequence). With V trimmed by 2 bases and J by 4 bases, 6 bases remained unmatched. The CDR3 runs to 16 residues. The CDR3 region is CASSQRPGQGYNEQFF. In DNA, the CDR3 is TGTGCCAGCAGCCAAAGACCCGGACAGGGGTACAATGAGCAGTTCTTC.

This chain links TRBV20-1 with TRBJ1-6, with TRBD1 matching 10 bases. The CDR3 extends over 17 amino acids. Per the germline V gene, CDR1 is DFQATT and CDR2 is SNEGSKA (reference sequence). Trimming removed 1 base from V and 4 bases from J; junction bases left unmatched: 7. DNA for the CDR3: TGCAGTGCTAGAGCCGGGACAGGGGCGGGTTATAATTCACCCCTCCACTTT. Translation gives CSARAGTGAGYNSPLHF.

The chain carries TRBV30 and TRBJ2-1; D is tentatively TRBD1 or TRBD2 (6 bases each). This CDR3 region has 12 residues. V was shortened by 1 base and J by 10 bases, with 11 bases between the two germline ends. Germline lookup yields CDR1 GTSNPN and CDR2 SVGIG (reference sequence). As DNA, the CDR3 is TGTGCCTGGAGTGCTTCGGGGGCGGAGCAGTTCTTC. Its protein is CAWSASGAEQFF. Filled out from reference TRBV30 and TRBJ2-1, the complete variable domain reads SQTIHQWPATLVQPVGSPLSLECTVEGTSNPNLYWYRQAAGRGLQLLFYSVGIGQISSEVPQNLSASRPQDRQFILSSKKLLLSDSGFYLCAWSASGAEQFFGPGTRLTVL.

This clonotype was detected ten times or more. This chain joins TRBV24-1 and TRBJ1-2, with D tentatively TRBD1 (5 bases). Trimming removed 7 bases from V and 5 bases from J, with 7 bases in between. This CDR3 contains 11 residues. CDR1 is KGHDR, CDR2 SFDVKD, per germline. CDR3 loop: CATSQGYGYTF. For the CDR3, the DNA is TGTGCCACCAGCCAGGGTTATGGCTACACCTTC.

This clonotype was recorded a few times. The J gene is TRBJ1-2, the V gene TRBV29-1, with D possibly being TRBD1 (6 bases). Looked up from germline, CDR1 is SQVTM and CDR2 is ANQGSEA. The CDR3 spans 13 residues. Trimming pared 2 bases from V and 4 bases from J, leaving 11 bases between. This CDR3 reads CSVETGYLYGYTF. CDR3 in DNA: TGCAGCGTTGAAACAGGGTATCTCTATGGCTACACCTTC.

The chain is built from TRBV5-1 and TRBJ2-1; 8 bases align to TRBD1. Germline-derived CDR1 and CDR2 are SGHRS and YFSETQ. This CDR3 comprises 16 residues. V dropped 4 bases and J dropped 4; count of bases not matched to a gene: 10. This chain's CDR3 is CASSRPGTGDYNEQFF. The CDR3 DNA follows: TGCGCCAGCAGCCGCCCCGGGACAGGCGATTACAATGAGCAGTTCTTC.

This rearrangement joins TRBV5-4 to TRBJ2-5; 10 bases map to TRBD2. Germline CDR1 reads SGHNT; CDR2 reads YYREEE (reference sequence). The CDR3 is 16 amino acids. V trimming: 4 bases; J trimming: 1 base; junction bases outside the gene matches: 7. The CDR3 region is CASSIGTSALQETQYF. Here the CDR3 DNA reads TGTGCCAGCAGCATAGGGACTAGCGCCCTCCAAGAGACCCAGTACTTC.

This clonotype was observed at least ten times. J is TRBJ2-1 and V is TRBV12-5; 14 bases are a match to TRBD2. Trimming removed 7 bases from V and 5 bases from J; junction bases left unmatched: 7. In germline, CDR1 is LGHNT, CDR2 FRNRAP. The CDR3 has 16 amino acids. CDR3 DNA: TGTGCTAGTGCAAAGGGACTAGCGGGAGAAAACAATGAGCAGTTCTTC. Its protein is CASAKGLAGENNEQFF.

The gene calls are TRBV7-9 and TRBJ2-5, with D hard to call. This CDR3 is built from 14 residues. Trimming took 1 base from V and 4 from J, leaving 10 bases between them. Looked up from germline, CDR1 is SEHNR and CDR2 is FQNEAQ (reference sequence). This CDR3 reads CASSLVSSGETQYF. The CDR3 bases are TGTGCCAGCAGCTTAGTCTCGTCGGGAGAGACCCAGTACTTC.

This clonotype was counted at least ten times. The chain recombines TRBV5-1 with TRBJ2-1; D is uncertain. Germline V gives CDR1 SGHRS, CDR2 YFSETQ. This CDR3 is built from 12 residues. Trimming took off 0 bases at V and 8 bases at J, with 6 bases between the two ends. The CDR3 is CASSLDGYEQFF. The CDR3 nucleotides read TGCGCCAGCAGCTTGGATGGCTATGAGCAGTTCTTC.

V and J are TRBV27 and TRBJ1-4; 8 positions match TRBD1. After removal of 5 bases from V and 10 bases from J, the junction contained 9 bases not matched to a gene. CDR3 size: 14 residues. The germline V gene encodes CDR1 MNHEY and CDR2 SMNVEV (reference sequence). CDR3 nucleotide sequence: TGTGCCAGCAGTCCGTGGACAGGGCGCCCAAAACTGTTTTTT. Its protein is CASSPWTGRPKLFF.

This clonotype was detected many times. The chain couples TRBV6-1 to TRBJ1-5, with no clear D. Trimming removed 10 bases at V and 2 bases at J, with 18 bases between. The CDR3 totals 15 residues. Germline V gives CDR1 MNHNS, CDR2 SASEGT. The CDR3 region is CATHEGHLGNQPQHF. CDR3 DNA sequence: TGTGCCACTCACGAAGGGCACTTGGGCAATCAGCCCCAGCATTTT.

In its sample, this clonotype was seen many times. The genes are TRBV2 and TRBJ2-7, with D perhaps being TRBD1 or TRBD2 (5 bases each). The CDR3 consists of 13 residues. Germline V gene data show CDR1 as SNHLY and CDR2 as FYNNEI. V lost 10 bases, J lost 5 bases, and 18 bases lay in between. The CDR3 region is CATWDGLIDEQYF. The DNA of the CDR3 is TGTGCCACCTGGGACGGCCTAATCGACGAGCAGTACTTC.

This clonotype was recorded at least ten times. This chain connects TRBV7-8 to TRBJ2-7; D gene ambiguous. CDR3 length: 12 amino acids. Germline CDR1 reads SGHVS; CDR2 reads FQNEAQ. The V and J ends lost 0 bases and 4 bases respectively, with 4 bases between them. This CDR3 reads CASSLARYEQYF. The DNA for the CDR3 is TGTGCCAGCAGCTTAGCGCGGTACGAGCAGTACTTC.

This clonotype appeared a few times. The V call is TRBV7-9, the J call TRBJ2-3; 12 nucleotides agree with TRBD2. Unmatched junction bases numbered 11, after V lost 5 bases and J lost 5 bases. CDR1 SEHNR and CDR2 FQNEAQ come from the germline V gene (reference sequence). The CDR3 has 17 residues. CDR3 bases: TGTGCCAGCAGCACATCCTCTAGCGGGGGGGCCTTAGATACGCAGTATTTT. Translating it yields CASSTSSSGGALDTQYF. The full variable domain, completed using reference TRBV7-9 and TRBJ2-3, is DTGVSQNPRHKITKRGQNVTFRCDPISEHNRLYWYRQTLGQGPEFLTYFQNEAQLEKSRLLSDRFSAERPKGSFSTLEIQRTEQGDSAMYLCASSTSSSGGALDTQYFGPGTRLTVL.

This clonotype was seen many times. The chain has TRBV6-1 and TRBJ1-1; no definite D call. This CDR3 contains 14 residues. The V end was cut by 5 bases, the J end by 0 bases, with 10 bases between. The germline V gene encodes CDR1 MNHNS and CDR2 SASEGT. The CDR3 nucleotides read TGTGCCAGCAGTCTCGACGGAGTGAACACTGAAGCTTTCTTT. Translation gives CASSLDGVNTEAFF.

This clonotype has a count of ten or more. V is TRBV18 and J is TRBJ2-7; 9 bases are a match to TRBD1. Germline CDR1 reads KGHSH; CDR2 reads LQKENI. After removal of 2 bases from V and 3 bases from J, the junction contained 5 bases not matched to a gene. This CDR3 has 15 residues. CDR3 sequence (DNA): TGTGCCAGCTCACCAGTTCCGGGACAGGGCTACGAGCAGTACTTC. Amino acids: CASSPVPGQGYEQYF.

This clonotype was counted many times. J is TRBJ1-2 and V is TRBV5-8; D gene unclear. Per the germline V gene, CDR1 is SGHTS and CDR2 is YDEGEE. This CDR3 spans 13 amino acids. V was shortened by 4 bases and J by 8 bases, with 15 bases between the two germline ends. CDR3 sequence reads: CASSQDLGLGYTF. The CDR3 DNA is TGTGCCAGCAGCCAAGACCTGGGATTGGGCTACACCTTC.

Ten or more counts support this clonotype. V usage is TRBV20-1 and J usage is TRBJ2-7; D not resolved. Per the germline V gene, CDR1 is DFQATT and CDR2 is SNEGSKA (reference sequence). V was trimmed by 3 bases and J by 2 bases, leaving 8 bases between them. The CDR3 covers 12 residues. The CDR3 is CSARGQPYEQYF. CDR3 DNA: TGCAGTGCTAGGGGTCAACCCTACGAGCAGTACTTC.

This clonotype has a count of ten or more. The chain recombines TRBV7-9 with TRBJ2-5, with 7 nucleotides matching TRBD2. The CDR3 covers 16 residues. Germline CDR1 and CDR2: SEHNR and FQNEAQ (reference sequence). Unmatched junction bases numbered 9, after V lost 4 bases and J lost 1 base. The CDR3 loop reads CASSSRQSGIQETQYF. The CDR3 DNA sequence: TGTGCCAGCAGCTCCCGTCAAAGCGGGATCCAAGAGACCCAGTACTTC.

This clonotype was seen ten or more times. This chain uses TRBV15 with TRBJ2-3, with D possibly matching TRBD2 (6 bases). V was clipped by 5 bases and J by 6 bases, with 15 bases between them. The V gene's germline CDR1 is LNHNV and CDR2 YYDKDF (reference sequence). CDR3 length: 14 amino acids. The CDR3 sequence: CATSPSGFMDTQYF. The CDR3 bases are TGTGCCACCAGCCCGAGCGGGTTTATGGATACGCAGTATTTT.

This clonotype came up many times. The DNA for the CDR3 is TGTGCCAGCAGCTTACCCGGACAGGGGCAGCAGTACTTC. It translates to CASSLPGQGQQYF. The chain has TRBV7-2 and TRBJ2-7, with 9 positions matching TRBD1. In germline, CDR1 is SGHTA, CDR2 FQGNSA. Trimming took 2 bases from V and 8 from J; bases not matched to a gene: 4. This CDR3 spans 13 amino acids.

This clonotype was detected ten times or more. This chain links TRBV15 with TRBJ2-3; the match to TRBD2 covers 8 bases. The CDR3 extends over 14 amino acids. The V gene's germline CDR1 is LNHNV and CDR2 YYDKDF (reference sequence). After removal of 8 bases from V and 4 bases from J, the junction contained 8 bases not matched to a gene. The CDR3 here is CATAAGGRSDTQYF. CDR3 nucleotides: TGTGCCACCGCGGCGGGGGGTAGGTCAGATACGCAGTATTTT.

This clonotype showed up many times. V is TRBV12-5 and J is TRBJ1-6; maybe TRBD1 (5 bases). Per the germline V gene, CDR1 is LGHNT and CDR2 is FRNRAP. V was pared by 6 bases and J by 10 bases, with 13 bases between. The CDR3 spans 13 residues. The CDR3: CASGRDGGSPLHF. The CDR3 DNA sequence: TGTGCTAGTGGCCGGGACGGCGGGTCACCCCTCCACTTT.

In nucleotides, the CDR3 is TGTGCCAGCAGTGACAGGGGCGGAGATCAGGAGCAGTTCTTC. Translation gives CASSDRGGDQEQFF. This chain uses TRBV2 with TRBJ2-1; possibly TRBD1 for D (6 bases). CDR1 is SNHLY and CDR2 is FYNNEI in the germline V gene. The CDR3 runs 14 residues. Trimming took 3 bases from V and 10 from J, leaving 16 bases between them.

There are many counts of this clonotype. DNA of the CDR3: TGTGCCAGCAGCTTGGACGCGCCTAATGAAAAACTGTTTTTT. Amino acid sequence: CASSLDAPNEKLFF. This chain links TRBV5-4 with TRBJ1-4; D uncertain. The CDR3 contains 14 residues. The germline gives CDR1 SGHNT, CDR2 YYREEE (reference sequence). V shed 0 bases and J shed 3 bases, with 6 bases lying between them.

This clonotype occurred many times. The V gene is TRBV10-3, the J gene TRBJ2-1; 13 bases align to TRBD2. The length of the CDR3 is 16 residues. The ends lost 8 bases at V and 5 bases at J; junction bases unmatched: 9. Germline V gene lookup returns CDR1 ENHRY and CDR2 SYGVKD. CDR3 sequence: CAISRTSGSGNNEQFF. The DNA of the CDR3 is TGTGCCATCTCCAGGACTAGCGGGAGTGGGAACAATGAGCAGTTCTTC.